A selection of T cell receptor beta chains follows, all from one sample in a study of OX40 agonist ivuxolimab in advanced cancers. Only in-frame clones appear in the TCRdb table, and some are missing; sequencing was by immunoSEQ multiplex PCR. The sample lists 30,000 to 40,000 clones, about 80% seen once, with around 25% in the top ten. The sample in question was CD4+ or CD8+ T cells sorted from blood, obtained in a trial of the OX40 agonist ivuxolimab. All receptors derive from an adult with an advanced solid tumor such as melanoma, head and neck, liver or kidney cancer. Both conserved end residues are part of each CDR3.

V gene: TRBV19; CDR3 protein: CASSINGQGPDTQYF
V gene: TRBV5-1; CDR3 protein: CASSLEGTAGTEAFF
V gene: TRBV5-6; CDR3 protein: CASIKDPAGDEKLFF
V gene: TRBV9; CDR3 protein: CASSVGTRGDRDGYTF
V gene: TRBV6-5; CDR3 protein: CASNRKVTDTQYF
V gene: TRBV7-2; CDR3 protein: CASSFYSLDSYEQYF
V gene: TRBV6-4; CDR3 protein: CASSATSGDTDTQYF
V gene: TRBV10-2; CDR3 protein: CASSDQGVYGYTF
V gene: TRBV6-5; CDR3 protein: CASRRQGPDTQYF
V gene: TRBV19; CDR3 protein: CASNFQFQPQHF
V gene: TRBV6-6; CDR3 protein: CAIKAGTGGFKQYF
V gene: TRBV5-6; CDR3 protein: CASSLFEGVGYGYTF
V gene: TRBV5-1; CDR3 protein: CASSPGELGNEQFF
V gene: TRBV7-6; CDR3 protein: CASSPDRDRDGKTQYF
V gene: TRBV30; CDR3 protein: CARGQGIYGYTF
V gene: TRBV6-6; CDR3 protein: CASSTGYNEQFF
V gene: TRBV5-1; CDR3 protein: CASSLSAVANYGYTF
V gene: TRBV7-2; CDR3 protein: CASIDSIHTNTQYF
V gene: TRBV7-2; CDR3 protein: CASSLWDSRNYEQYF
V gene: TRBV6-1; CDR3 protein: CASSELHTDTQYF
V gene: TRBV2; CDR3 protein: CASSVSGGQETQYF
V gene: TRBV6-6; CDR3 protein: CASSPRQGTVSSGYTF
V gene: TRBV5-1; CDR3 protein: CASSLTSGGNTGELFF
V gene: TRBV11-3; CDR3 protein: CASSLVIGNEQFF
V gene: TRBV5-6; CDR3 protein: CASSLGQGEQYF
V gene: TRBV2; CDR3 protein: CASSERGDFTDTQYF